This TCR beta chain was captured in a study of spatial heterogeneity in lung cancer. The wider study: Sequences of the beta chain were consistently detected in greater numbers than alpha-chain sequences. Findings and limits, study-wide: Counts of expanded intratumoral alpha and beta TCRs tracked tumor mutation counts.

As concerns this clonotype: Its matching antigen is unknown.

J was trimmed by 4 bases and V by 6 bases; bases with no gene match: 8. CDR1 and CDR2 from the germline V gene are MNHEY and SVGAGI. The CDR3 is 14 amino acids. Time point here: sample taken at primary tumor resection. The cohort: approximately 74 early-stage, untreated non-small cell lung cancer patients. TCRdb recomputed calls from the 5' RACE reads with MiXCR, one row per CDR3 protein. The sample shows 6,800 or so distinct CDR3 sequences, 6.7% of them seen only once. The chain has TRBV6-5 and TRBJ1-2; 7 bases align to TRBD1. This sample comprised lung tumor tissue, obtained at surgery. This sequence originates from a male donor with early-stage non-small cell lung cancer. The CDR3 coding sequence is TGTGCCAGCAGGCCTATGGACAGGACCTATGGCTACACCTTC. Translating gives CASRPMDRTYGYTF.